These T cell receptor beta chains were read from a single sample in a study of blood T cell repertoires in COVID-19. Here immunoSEQ multiplex PCR was the method, and the copy in TCRdb shows in-frame clones only, minus some. This sample has over 250,000 clones, with around 90% found just once. Material: peripheral blood. All receptors come from a woman aged 45-65 years with COVID-19, enrolled during active disease. Each CDR3 is given with its conserved first and last residue. Each record gives: V gene, CDR3 length, D gene, J gene, clone size, CDR3 DNA, CDR3 protein. D genes are given only for firm matches. Rows give clone size only sometimes, using once, few, many, or a class for an expanded clone.

TRBV27	16	.	TRBJ2-1	once	TGTGCCAGCAGTTTATCGTGGGGGGTGTGGGACAATGAGCAGTTCTTC	CASSLSWGVWDNEQFF
TRBV15	15	.	TRBJ2-3	.	TGTGCCACCAGCAGAGATCCCAGGGACACAGATACGCAGTATTTT	CATSRDPRDTDTQYF
TRBV9	15	TRBD2	TRBJ2-5	.	TGTGCCAGCAGCGGCGGACTAGCGGGAGGAGAGACCCAGTACTTC	CASSGGLAGGETQYF
TRBV19	14	.	TRBJ2-3	.	TGTGCCAGTTCCAATAGGGGGGGGGTAAATACGCAGTATTTT	CASSNRGGVNTQYF
TRBV3-1/TRBV3-2	11	TRBD1	TRBJ2-4	.	TGTGCCAGCAGCCACGGGACAGGGGCATACTTC	CASSHGTGAYF
TRBV5-1	16	TRBD1	TRBJ1-4	.	TGCGCCAGCAGCCCAGGACCGACAGGGGGAAATGAAAAACTGTTTTTT	CASSPGPTGGNEKLFF
TRBV5-5	15	.	TRBJ2-7	.	TGTGCCAGCAGCTTGTCACTGGACAGACCATACGAGCAGTACTTC	CASSLSLDRPYEQYF
TRBV10-3	20	TRBD1	TRBJ1-2	.	TGTGCCATCAGTGAGCCACAATTAGGGACAGGGGGAAATCCTTACTATGGCTACACCTTC	CAISEPQLGTGGNPYYGYTF
TRBV24-1	14	.	TRBJ2-3	once	TGTGCCACCTCTGAGGAGCTTCGGGGAGATACGCAGTATTTT	CATSEELRGDTQYF
TRBV18	16	.	TRBJ1-6	.	TGTGCCAGCTCGAATACCCGGGACAAGGGGGATTCACCCCTCCACTTT	CASSNTRDKGDSPLHF
TRBV5-1	15	.	TRBJ2-7	.	TGCGCCAGCAGCCAGGAAGGGCTAGCGAGACACGAGCAGTACTTC	CASSQEGLARHEQYF
TRBV5-1	15	TRBD2	TRBJ2-3	.	TGCGCCAGCAGCTTGTCCGCGGGAGGGCCGTATACGCAGTATTTT	CASSLSAGGPYTQYF
TRBV19	17	.	TRBJ1-2	.	TGTGCCACCACGGGAGGGCAGGGAGGAAGCCTCGGCTATGGCTACACCTTC	CATTGGQGGSLGYGYTF
TRBV12-5	17	.	TRBJ1-5	.	TGTGCTAGTGGGCCGATGACAGGAGAATATAGCAATCAGCCCCAGCATTTT	CASGPMTGEYSNQPQHF
TRBV9	14	.	TRBJ2-7	.	TGTGCCAGCAGCGTAGAATCAGGGGTCTACGAGCAGTACTTC	CASSVESGVYEQYF
TRBV7-8	14	.	TRBJ2-1	.	TGTGCCAGCAGCGACCCTAGACTAGTTCGCGAGCAGTTCTTC	CASSDPRLVREQFF
TRBV29-1	14	TRBD2	TRBJ2-7	once	TGCAGCGTTGAGGCTAGCGGGAGCCCCTACGAGCAGTACTTC	CSVEASGSPYEQYF
TRBV6-5	15	.	TRBJ1-6	.	TGTGCCAGCAGTTACTGGACAGCTAGTAATTCACCCCTCCACTTT	CASSYWTASNSPLHF
TRBV5-1	14	.	TRBJ2-1	.	TGCGCCAGCAGCTTGGGGCTAGCGATGAATGAGCAGTTCTTC	CASSLGLAMNEQFF
TRBV6-5	15	.	TRBJ1-1	.	TGTGCCAGCAGTTACTCGTTACAGGGGAACACTGAAGCTTTCTTT	CASSYSLQGNTEAFF
TRBV30	14	TRBD1	TRBJ1-5	.	TGTGCCTGGAGTGTGACAGGGGATGGTCAGCCCCAGCATTTT	CAWSVTGDGQPQHF
TRBV5-1	14	.	TRBJ2-2	.	TGCGCCAGCAGCTCCCTCACTAGTTCCGGGGAGCTGTTTTTT	CASSSLTSSGELFF
TRBV29-1	12	.	TRBJ1-1	.	TGCAGCGTTGATAAAGGGGGCACTGAAGCTTTCTTT	CSVDKGGTEAFF
TRBV19	15	.	TRBJ2-5	.	TGTGCCAGTAGTATAAGGTCGGCCAGGAAAGAGACCCAGTACTTC	CASSIRSARKETQYF
TRBV9	18	TRBD1	TRBJ2-6	once	TGTGCCAGCAGCGCTCCAGGCCGACAGGGGTTGCGGGCCAACGTCCTGACTTTC	CASSAPGRQGLRANVLTF
TRBV24-1	15	.	TRBJ1-4	.	TGTGCCACCAGTGAACGGACAGCCGGGAATGAAAAACTGTTTTTT	CATSERTAGNEKLFF
TRBV2	18	TRBD2	TRBJ2-2	few	TGTGCCAGCAGTGTTTCACTAGCGGGATCAGAACGAACCGGGGAGCTGTTTTTT	CASSVSLAGSERTGELFF
TRBV5-4	19	TRBD2	TRBJ2-1	.	TGTGCCAGCAGCCCACTTGGACTTGGACTAGCGGGAGTTATGAATGAGCAGTTCTTC	CASSPLGLGLAGVMNEQFF
TRBV11-2	15	TRBD2	TRBJ2-7	once	TGTGCCAGCAGCGCCACGCCACTAGCGGGGGTTCTTCATTACTTC	CASSATPLAGVLHYF
TRBV27	16	TRBD1	TRBJ1-3	.	TGTGCCAGCAGTCCTACAGGGGGCAGAGTTGGAAACACCATATATTTT	CASSPTGGRVGNTIYF
TRBV6-1	16	.	TRBJ2-1	.	TGTGCCAGCAGTGAAGCGCAGAGAGGATTGTCCAATGAGCAGTTCTTC	CASSEAQRGLSNEQFF
TRBV3-1/TRBV3-2	14	TRBD1	TRBJ1-2	.	TGTGCCAGCAGCCTACCCCGGGACAGTCGGGGCTACACCTTC	CASSLPRDSRGYTF
TRBV7-9	17	TRBD2	TRBJ2-7	.	TGTGCCAGCAGTCCGGGGACTAGCGGGAGGGCCTCCTACGAGCAGTACTTC	CASSPGTSGRASYEQYF
TRBV19	13	TRBD1	TRBJ1-2	.	TGTGCCAGTAGTACCGGACAGGGGAATGGCTACACCTTC	CASSTGQGNGYTF
TRBV7-6	18	TRBD1	TRBJ2-1	.	TGTGCCAGCAGCCCCCGACCAGGACAGGCGAGCACATACAATGAGCAGTTCTTC	CASSPRPGQASTYNEQFF
TRBV29-1	13	.	TRBJ1-1	.	TGCAGCGTTGTAGAGGGGCGCCGAACTGAAGCTTTCTTT	CSVVEGRRTEAFF
TRBV25-1	16	.	TRBJ2-1	.	TGTGCCAGCAGGGGGTTCCTAGCGACCGACTACAATGAGCAGTTCTTC	CASRGFLATDYNEQFF
TRBV19	19	TRBD1	TRBJ2-6	.	TGTGCCAGTAGTATGCACAGGGGTGATTGGAACTCTGGGGCCAACGTCCTGACTTTC	CASSMHRGDWNSGANVLTF
TRBV6-5	15	.	TRBJ1-6	.	TGTGCCAGCAGGACCACCGGGGTTCGTAATTCACCCCTCCACTTT	CASRTTGVRNSPLHF
TRBV18	16	TRBD1	TRBJ2-3	.	TGTGCCAGCTCACCAAGCGGGACAGGGGGCACAGATACGCAGTATTTT	CASSPSGTGGTDTQYF
TRBV3-1/TRBV3-2	16	.	TRBJ2-3	.	TGTGCCAGCAGCCCAGGGGCTAGGCGGAGCACAGATACGCAGTATTTT	CASSPGARRSTDTQYF
TRBV30	15	.	TRBJ2-1	once	TGTGCCTGGAGTGTACGGGCGATAGCGAGGAATGAGCAGTTCTTC	CAWSVRAIARNEQFF
TRBV18	14	.	TRBJ1-6	.	TGTGCCAGCTCACAAGGGACTTGGAATTCACCCCTCCACTTT	CASSQGTWNSPLHF